The source of this T cell receptor (beta chain) is a study of cytomegalovirus exposure and HLA in healthy donors. V dropped 6 bases and J dropped 0 bases, with 12 bases sitting between them. The CDR3 spans 14 residues. The germline V gene encodes CDR1 SNHLY and CDR2 FYNNEI. About this clone itself: Its antigen remains unknown.

TCRdb's table, derived via immunoSEQ multiplex PCR, lists solely in-frame clones and lacks some. The sample contains about 98,000 clones, roughly 85% of which appear only once. Study outcomes and limitations: Reports credit the classifier with highly specific, highly sensitive diagnosis of cytomegalovirus status.

The chain links TRBV2 to TRBJ2-7; tentative D call: TRBD1 (6 bases). The sample consisted of PBMCs. This clonotype originated in a woman aged 30 to 39 in good health and CMV-seronegative. CDR3 in amino acids: CASRTGSFSYEQYF. The CDR3 region has the DNA TGTGCCAGCAGGACAGGCTCTTTCTCCTACGAGCAGTACTTC.